What follows is one T cell receptor beta chain and its context. The CDR3 consists of 13 residues. From germline, CDR1 is GTSNPN and CDR2 SVGIG (reference sequence). The V segment lost 0 bases and the J segment 9 bases; nucleotides outside the gene matches: 7. The data derive from a study of blood T cell repertoires in COVID-19. Assay: immunoSEQ multiplex PCR; the TCRdb copy retains only in-frame clones and omits some. The profile covers around 88,000 clones, with over 70% appearing a single time and about 4% taken by the ten largest. The sequence was obtained from a man in his fifties or sixties with acute or convalescent COVID-19. The sequenced sample was peripheral blood. V gene TRBV30 combines with J gene TRBJ2-7; 8 bases map to TRBD2. CDR3 coding DNA: TGTGCCTGGAGTGTTTCGGGGGGGCCGTTGCAGTACTTC. Residues: CAWSVSGGPLQYF. The full variable domain, rest sourced from reference TRBV30 and TRBJ2-7, is SQTIHQWPATLVQPVGSPLSLECTVEGTSNPNLYWYRQAAGRGLQLLFYSVGIGQISSEVPQNLSASRPQDRQFILSSKKLLLSDSGFYLCAWSVSGGPLQYFGPGTRLTVT.